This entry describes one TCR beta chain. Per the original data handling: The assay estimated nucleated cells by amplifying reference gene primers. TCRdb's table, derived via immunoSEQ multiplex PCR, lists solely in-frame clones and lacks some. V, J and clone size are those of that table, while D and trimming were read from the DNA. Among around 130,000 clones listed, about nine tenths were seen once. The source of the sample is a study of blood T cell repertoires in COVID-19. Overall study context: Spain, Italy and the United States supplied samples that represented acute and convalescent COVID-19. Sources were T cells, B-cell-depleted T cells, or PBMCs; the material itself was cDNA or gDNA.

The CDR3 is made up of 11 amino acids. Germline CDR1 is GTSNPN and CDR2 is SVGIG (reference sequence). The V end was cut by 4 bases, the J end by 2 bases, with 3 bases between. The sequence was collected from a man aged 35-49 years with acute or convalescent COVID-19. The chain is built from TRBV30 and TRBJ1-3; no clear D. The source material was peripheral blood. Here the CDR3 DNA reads TGTGCCTGGAACACTGGAAACACCATATATTTT. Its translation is CAWNTGNTIYF.